This entry lists 5 T cell receptor beta chains sequenced from one sample in a study of OX40 agonist ivuxolimab in advanced cancers. The method was immunoSEQ multiplex PCR; TCRdb's version includes in-frame clones alone and lacks a portion of them. Among 65,000 to 80,000 clones listed, more than 80% were seen once. Sequencing was performed on CD4+ or CD8+ T cells sorted from blood, taken in a trial of the OX40 agonist ivuxolimab. Receptors originate from an adult with an advanced solid tumor such as melanoma, head and neck, liver or kidney cancer.

The chain links TRBV6-1 to TRBJ2-7; D gene unclear. The CDR3 has 12 residues. The germline V gene encodes CDR1 MNHNS and CDR2 SASEGT. Trimming pared 4 bases from V and 2 bases from J, leaving 6 bases between. The CDR3, as DNA: TGTGCCAGCAGTGTCGGCCCCTACGAGCAGTACTTC. Its translation is CASSVGPYEQYF.

V usage is TRBV30 and J usage is TRBJ2-3, with TRBD2 matching 7 bases. The CDR3 runs 12 residues. CDR1 and CDR2 (germline): GTSNPN, SVGIG (reference sequence). V lost 2 bases and J lost 5; bases outside the gene matches: 1. The CDR3 loop is CAWSSGVDTQYF. DNA of the CDR3: TGTGCCTGGAGTAGCGGGGTAGATACGCAGTATTTT. The full variable domain, rest sourced from reference TRBV30 and TRBJ2-3, is SQTIHQWPATLVQPVGSPLSLECTVEGTSNPNLYWYRQAAGRGLQLLFYSVGIGQISSEVPQNLSASRPQDRQFILSSKKLLLSDSGFYLCAWSSGVDTQYFGPGTRLTVL.

The chain links TRBV7-2 to TRBJ2-1; D unclear. V lost 4 bases to trimming and J lost 4 bases, with 23 bases between them. This CDR3 is 18 amino acids long. CDR1 is SGHTA, CDR2 FQGNSA, per germline. The CDR3 DNA is TGTGCCAGCAGCTATAGAAACCTAGGATCGACTTTATACAATGAGCAGTTCTTC. This gives the protein CASSYRNLGSTLYNEQFF.

CDR3 DNA: TGTGCCAGCAGCGTAGCTAGCGGGAGGACAGATACGCAGTATTTT. Amino acid sequence: CASSVASGRTDTQYF. The rearrangement joins TRBV9 to TRBJ2-3; 11 bases fit TRBD2. V shed 0 bases, J shed 3 bases, and the junction held 0 bases outside the gene matches. Per the germline V gene, CDR1 is SGDLS and CDR2 is YYNGEE. The CDR3 length is 15 residues. Full variable domain (outside the CDR3, taken from reference TRBV9 and TRBJ2-3): DSGVTQTPKHLITATGQRVTLRCSPRSGDLSVYWYQQSLDQGLQFLIQYYNGEERAKGNILERFSAQQFPDLHSELNLSSLELGDSALYFCASSVASGRTDTQYFGPGTRLTVL.

V is TRBV11-2 and J is TRBJ2-1; 8 nucleotides agree with TRBD2. The CDR3 loop spans 16 amino acids. Germline values: CDR1 SGHAT, CDR2 FQNNGV. With V trimmed by 6 bases and J by 0 bases, 7 bases remained unmatched. In nucleotides, the CDR3 is TGTGCCAGCAGAACACTAGCGGCGAGCTCCTACAATGAGCAGTTCTTC. Translated: CASRTLAASSYNEQFF. Full variable domain (remainder filled in from reference TRBV11-2 and TRBJ2-1): EAGVAQSPRYKIIEKRQSVAFWCNPISGHATLYWYQQILGQGPKLLIQFQNNGVVDDSQLPKDRFSAERLKGVDSTLKIQPAKLEDSAVYLCASRTLAASSYNEQFFGPGTRLTVL.